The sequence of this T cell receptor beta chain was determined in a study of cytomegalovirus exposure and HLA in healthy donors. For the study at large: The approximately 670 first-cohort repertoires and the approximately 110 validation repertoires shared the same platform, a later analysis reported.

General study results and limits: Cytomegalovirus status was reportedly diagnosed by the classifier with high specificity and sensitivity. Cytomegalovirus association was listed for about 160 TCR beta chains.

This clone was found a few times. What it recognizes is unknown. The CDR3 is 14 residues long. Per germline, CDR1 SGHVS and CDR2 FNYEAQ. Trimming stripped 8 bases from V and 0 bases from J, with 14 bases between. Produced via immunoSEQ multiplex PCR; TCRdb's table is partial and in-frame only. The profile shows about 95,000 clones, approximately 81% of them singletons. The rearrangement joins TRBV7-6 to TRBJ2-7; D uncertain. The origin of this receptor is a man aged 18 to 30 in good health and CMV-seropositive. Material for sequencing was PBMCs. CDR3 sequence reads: CASAPTPSSYEQYF. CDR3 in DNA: TGTGCCAGCGCTCCGACACCGAGCTCCTACGAGCAGTACTTC.